The 31 T cell receptor beta chains presented below share a single source sample, sequenced in a study of cytomegalovirus exposure and HLA in healthy donors (dated by TCRdb to 2015 to 2018). Library preparation employed the immunoSEQ multiplex PCR assay. The multiplex PCR relied on a mix of 60 forward primers for TCR Vbeta segments and 13 reverse primers for TCR Jbeta segments. TCRdb stores this immuneACCESS table with in-frame sequences only. Part of the clones is absent; in the studies checked, under half of the shortfall reflects unresolved V genes, and no reason is known for the rest. The sample table holds around 180,000 clones, of which approximately 71% were seen once. The biggest ten clones account for 1.5% of the sample. Sequencing was carried out using PBMCs. The receptors come from a girl aged 10 to 17 in good health and CMV-seronegative.

This clone has more than one count but fewer than ten. Germline is not matched at one junction end, which may reflect a read error. This rearrangement joins TRBV7-7 to TRBJ2-1; TRBD2 matches 11 bases. CDR3 length: 16 residues. Germline-derived CDR1 and CDR2 are SSHAT and FNYEAQ (reference sequence). CDR3 coding DNA: TGTGCTAGCAGCTTAGGTAGCGGGGGGGCCTCGGATGAGCAGTTCTTC. Translating it yields CASSLGSGGASDEQFF.

The V gene is TRBV5-1, the J gene TRBJ2-1; possible D gene TRBD2, 6 bases. CDR1 is SGHRS, CDR2 YFSETQ, per germline. V gave up 4 bases and J gave up 4 bases, with 18 bases separating them. The CDR3 has 16 amino acids. As DNA, the CDR3 is TGCGCCAGCAGCAATCAACGGGGGTCACTTTACAATGAGCAGTTCTTC. Its protein product is CASSNQRGSLYNEQFF.

The chain carries TRBV19 and TRBJ2-7, with 8 bases lining up with TRBD1. This CDR3 comprises 13 residues. CDR1 LNHDA and CDR2 SQIVND come from the germline V gene (reference sequence). Trimming took 8 bases from V and 2 from J; bases not matched to a gene: 5. The CDR3 region is CASSDRGPYEQYF. The CDR3 DNA reads as TGTGCCAGTTCCGACAGGGGTCCCTACGAGCAGTACTTC.

The chain is built from TRBV5-4 and TRBJ2-2; 7 nucleotides agree with TRBD1. J lost 0 bases, V lost 9 bases, and 11 bases had no gene match. This CDR3 spans 16 amino acids. Germline-derived CDR1 and CDR2 are SGHNT and YYREEE (reference sequence). The chain's CDR3 is CATFRDRSTNTGELFF. The CDR3 bases are TGTGCCACCTTCCGGGACAGATCTACGAACACCGGGGAGCTGTTTTTT.

The genes are TRBV7-8 and TRBJ2-2, with a possible D match to TRBD2 (7 bases). Germline values: CDR1 SGHVS, CDR2 FQNEAQ. Trimming left V 6 bases short and J 2 bases short, with 25 bases between. CDR3 length: 19 amino acids. CDR3 region: CASSHYGGRGPLNTGELFF. The DNA for the CDR3 is TGTGCCAGCAGTCATTACGGGGGGCGGGGGCCTTTAAACACCGGGGAGCTGTTTTTT. Using reference TRBV7-8 and TRBJ2-2 for the parts outside the CDR3, the full variable domain is GAGVSQSPRYKVAKRGQDVALRCDPISGHVSLFWYQQALGQGPEFLTYFQNEAQLDKSGLPSDRFFAERPEGSVSTLKIQRTQQEDSAVYLCASSHYGGRGPLNTGELFFGEGSRLTVL.

This clone was detected once. The CDR3 protein is CAISVTPDRGIPEAFF. For the CDR3, the DNA is TGTGCCATCAGTGTAACCCCGGACAGGGGTATTCCTGAAGCTTTCTTT. The chain carries TRBV10-3 and TRBJ1-1; 9 bases match TRBD1. The CDR3 loop spans 16 amino acids. Per the germline V gene, CDR1 is ENHRY and CDR2 is SYGVKD. Trimming took 4 bases from V and 6 from J; bases not matched to a gene: 12.

As concerns this clone: This sample includes further DNA sequences coding for the same CDR3. This chain connects TRBV19 to TRBJ1-1, with TRBD1 as a possible D gene (5 bases). Trimming cost V 6 bases and J 7 bases, with 15 bases left between them. The CDR3 is 13 residues long. The germline V gene has CDR1 LNHDA and CDR2 SQIVND (reference sequence). Written as DNA, the CDR3 is TGTGCCAGTAGCGTCCGGCGGGGCAATGAAGCTTTCTTT. It codes for CASSVRRGNEAFF.

This chain connects TRBV6-1 to TRBJ1-2; D remains ambiguous. Germline CDR1 MNHNS, CDR2 SASEGT. This CDR3 is built from 11 residues. Between the trimmed V and J ends, which lost 5 bases and 4 bases, there was a span of 5 bases. The CDR3 DNA sequence: TGTGCCAGCAGTTCCGGCTATGGCTACACCTTC. It encodes CASSSGYGYTF.

This clone has more than one count but fewer than ten. The rearrangement uses TRBV4-1 and TRBJ1-1; no firm D call. Trimming left V 5 bases short and J 3 bases short, with 13 bases between. The germline V gene encodes CDR1 MGHRA and CDR2 YSYEKL. CDR3 length equals 14 residues. The CDR3 loop reads CASSLQTRYTEAFF. CDR3 DNA: TGCGCCAGCAGCTTACAAACACGCTACACTGAAGCTTTCTTT.

This chain joins TRBV7-9 and TRBJ2-7; D gene uncertain. The ends were cut back, 1 base at V and 5 bases at J, with 6 bases in the middle. Looked up from germline, CDR1 is SEHNR and CDR2 is FQNEAQ (reference sequence). The CDR3 totals 12 residues. The chain's CDR3 is CASSLVANEQYF. The CDR3, as DNA: TGTGCCAGCAGCTTAGTGGCAAACGAGCAGTACTTC.

The chain uses TRBV19 and TRBJ1-5; the match to TRBD1 covers 7 bases. Germline V lookup: CDR1 LNHDA, CDR2 SQIVND (reference sequence). This CDR3 comprises 14 residues. The J segment lost 4 bases and the V segment lost 3 bases, leaving 3 bases of the junction unmatched. CDR3 in DNA: TGTGCCAGTAGTATCACAGGGGATAATCAGCCCCAGCATTTT. Amino acid sequence: CASSITGDNQPQHF.

The rearrangement links TRBV19 to TRBJ2-7, with D perhaps matching TRBD1 (6 bases). V dropped 8 bases and J dropped 7 bases, with 21 bases sitting between them. CDR3 length: 14 amino acids. Per the germline V gene, CDR1 is LNHDA and CDR2 is SQIVND (reference sequence). The chain's CDR3 is CASATGQSTREQYF. CDR3 in DNA: TGTGCCAGTGCCACGGGACAAAGTACGAGGGAGCAGTACTTC.

This chain links TRBV28 with TRBJ2-5; 10 bases line up with TRBD2. This CDR3 is 14 amino acids long. Germline V gene data show CDR1 as MDHEN and CDR2 as SYDVKM. The V gene end was trimmed by 6 bases and the J gene end by 2 bases; junction bases not matched to a gene: 3. The CDR3 DNA follows: TGTGCCAGCAGGGCTAGCGGGGGACAAGAGACCCAGTACTTC. Translated, it gives CASRASGGQETQYF.

The chain is built from TRBV11-2 and TRBJ1-3, with 7 bases that match TRBD1. Trimming at V came to 3 bases and at J to 0 bases, leaving 8 bases not matched to a gene. Germline CDR1 is SGHAT and CDR2 is FQNNGV. The CDR3 runs to 17 residues. For the CDR3, the DNA is TGTGCCAGCAGCTTCTTGGTGGGACAGAGCTCTGGAAACACCATATATTTT. Translating gives CASSFLVGQSSGNTIYF.

This chain links TRBV18 with TRBJ2-1, with 10 bases fitting TRBD2. Germline values: CDR1 KGHSH, CDR2 LQKENI. This CDR3 has 16 amino acids. V lost 0 bases and J lost 2; bases outside the gene matches: 1. The CDR3 nucleotides read TGTGCCAGCTCACCACCTAGCGGGGGGACCTACAATGAGCAGTTCTTC. Translated, it gives CASSPPSGGTYNEQFF.

The chain joins TRBV5-1 to TRBJ2-5; 7 bases are shared with TRBD1. V lost 4 bases and J lost 2; bases outside the gene matches: 2. Germline V gene lookup returns CDR1 SGHRS and CDR2 YFSETQ. The CDR3 extends over 13 amino acids. The CDR3 sequence: CASSRGQQETQYF. CDR3 nucleotides: TGCGCCAGCAGCAGGGGACAGCAAGAGACCCAGTACTTC.

This clone was picked up a small number of times. The chain joins TRBV6-1 to TRBJ1-2; 11 bases are shared with TRBD1. The CDR3 is 14 residues long. The germline gives CDR1 MNHNS, CDR2 SASEGT. V lost 4 bases to trimming and J lost 8 bases; unmatched junction nucleotides: 6. DNA for the CDR3: TGTGCCAGCAGTGCCGGACAGGGGGCAAGAGGCTACACCTTC. Protein sequence: CASSAGQGARGYTF.

This chain connects TRBV28 to TRBJ1-2; D is ambiguous. Germline-derived CDR1 and CDR2 are MDHEN and SYDVKM. V was pared by 4 bases and J by 0 bases, with 9 bases between. CDR3 length: 14 residues. The CDR3 DNA sequence: TGTGCCAGCAGTTCCGGGAGTACTAACTATGGCTACACCTTC. Residues: CASSSGSTNYGYTF.

This clone showed up just a few times. The chain carries TRBV5-4 and TRBJ1-1; TRBD1 matches 7 bases. The trim removed 5 bases at V and 1 base at J, leaving 2 bases unmatched. The CDR3 consists of 13 residues. The germline CDR1 and CDR2 sequences are SGHNT and YYREEE (reference sequence). The CDR3 coding sequence is TGTGCCAGCAGGCGGGACAGGAACACTGAAGCTTTCTTT. It encodes CASRRDRNTEAFF.

V usage is TRBV15 and J usage is TRBJ2-5, with D possibly TRBD1 on 6 matching bases. CDR1 is LNHNV and CDR2 is YYDKDF in the germline V gene (reference sequence). The ends were cut back, 1 base at V and 3 bases at J, with 21 bases in the middle. This CDR3 is built from 18 residues. In DNA, the CDR3 is TGTGCCACCAGCAGAGTTGAGACCGGGACACGGGTTGAAGAGACCCAGTACTTC. Its protein is CATSRVETGTRVEETQYF.

The chain has TRBV18 and TRBJ2-6; D not certain. Germline CDR1 reads KGHSH; CDR2 reads LQKENI. V was clipped by 3 bases and J by 2 bases, with 8 bases between them. The CDR3 is 15 amino acids. This chain's CDR3 is CASSPPVAGANVLTF. The CDR3 DNA reads as TGTGCCAGCTCACCCCCGGTTGCTGGGGCCAACGTCCTGACTTTC.

The chain carries TRBV28 and TRBJ2-6, with 9 bases that match TRBD2. CDR1 and CDR2 from the germline V gene are MDHEN and SYDVKM. Trimming took 4 bases from V and 0 from J; bases not matched to a gene: 10. The CDR3 covers 19 residues. The chain's CDR3 is CASSSPPLAGYSGANVLTF. The CDR3 region has the DNA TGTGCCAGCAGTTCCCCCCCCCTAGCGGGGTACTCTGGGGCCAACGTCCTGACTTTC.

The V gene is TRBV7-9, the J gene TRBJ1-2; D is undetermined. This CDR3 comprises 15 residues. V gave up 3 bases and J gave up 5 bases, with 16 bases separating them. Germline lookup yields CDR1 SEHNR and CDR2 FQNEAQ (reference sequence). The CDR3 spells CASSFGGVGGYGYTF. The CDR3 DNA sequence: TGTGCCAGCAGCTTCGGCGGGGTTGGCGGGTATGGCTACACCTTC.

This chain connects TRBV6-6 to TRBJ2-3, with TRBD1 identical over 10 bases. There are 15 residues in the CDR3. V gave up 6 bases and J gave up 3 bases; unmatched junction bases: 6. Germline V CDR1 and CDR2: MNHNY, SVGAGI (reference sequence). The chain's CDR3 is CASRPTGGLTDTQYF. In nucleotides, the CDR3 is TGTGCCAGCAGGCCGACAGGGGGCCTGACAGATACGCAGTATTTT.

The genes are TRBV5-4 and TRBJ2-2, with 9 positions matching TRBD1. This CDR3 has 16 residues. V lost 5 bases to trimming and J lost 3 bases; unmatched junction nucleotides: 8. Per the germline V gene, CDR1 is SGHNT and CDR2 is YYREEE (reference sequence). The CDR3 reads CASSFQQGADTGELFF. The CDR3 region has the DNA TGTGCCAGCAGTTTTCAACAGGGGGCGGACACCGGGGAGCTGTTTTTT.

V and J are TRBV7-9 and TRBJ2-2, with 9 bases identical to TRBD1. V trimming: 5 bases; J trimming: 6 bases; junction bases outside the gene matches: 7. The length of the CDR3 is 15 residues. CDR1 is SEHNR, CDR2 FQNEAQ, per germline (reference sequence). This chain's CDR3 is CASSIGTGRPGELFF. CDR3 DNA sequence: TGTGCCAGCAGCATCGGGACAGGGAGGCCCGGGGAGCTGTTTTTT.

CDR3 loop: CASSPRTVTDTQYF. Written as DNA, the CDR3 is TGTGCCAGCAGCCCCCGGACAGTCACAGATACGCAGTATTTT. The chain uses TRBV7-9 and TRBJ2-3, with D possibly being TRBD1 (6 bases). This CDR3 spans 14 amino acids. CDR1 is SEHNR and CDR2 is FQNEAQ in the germline V gene (reference sequence). V was clipped by 5 bases and J by 2 bases, with 11 bases between them.

The chain combines TRBV6-5 with TRBJ1-6; 10 bases agree with TRBD1. V shed 2 bases, J shed 10 bases, and the junction held 8 bases outside the gene matches. The CDR3 runs 16 residues. The germline CDR1 and CDR2 sequences are MNHEY and SVGAGI. Here the CDR3 reads CASSYLGTGDGSPLHF. The CDR3 coding sequence is TGTGCCAGCAGTTACCTAGGGACAGGGGATGGGTCACCCCTCCACTTT.

The chain combines TRBV6-6 with TRBJ2-1; the match to TRBD1 covers 7 bases. The CDR3 sequence is 14 residues long. Unmatched junction bases numbered 3, after V lost 4 bases and J lost 3 bases. Germline V CDR1 and CDR2: MNHNY, SVGAGI (reference sequence). The CDR3: CASSLSGGYNEQFF. The CDR3 DNA sequence: TGTGCCAGCAGTTTGTCAGGGGGCTACAATGAGCAGTTCTTC.

The DNA for the CDR3 is TGTGCCAGTAATTGGGGGCCTGGCTACGAGCAGTACTTC. It encodes CASNWGPGYEQYF. The rearrangement uses TRBV19 and TRBJ2-7; D perhaps matches TRBD1 (6 bases). The V gene's germline CDR1 is LNHDA and CDR2 SQIVND (reference sequence). This CDR3 spans 13 amino acids. Trimming pared 7 bases from V and 3 bases from J, leaving 13 bases between.

The chain couples TRBV9 to TRBJ1-1; 10 nucleotides match TRBD1. Germline CDR1 and CDR2: SGDLS and YYNGEE. The CDR3 runs to 16 residues. V shed 4 bases and J 0 bases; nucleotides not matched to a gene: 6. CDR3 sequence reads: CASSRTGGTMNTEAFF. The CDR3 nucleotides read TGTGCCAGCAGCAGGACAGGGGGGACAATGAACACTGAAGCTTTCTTT.